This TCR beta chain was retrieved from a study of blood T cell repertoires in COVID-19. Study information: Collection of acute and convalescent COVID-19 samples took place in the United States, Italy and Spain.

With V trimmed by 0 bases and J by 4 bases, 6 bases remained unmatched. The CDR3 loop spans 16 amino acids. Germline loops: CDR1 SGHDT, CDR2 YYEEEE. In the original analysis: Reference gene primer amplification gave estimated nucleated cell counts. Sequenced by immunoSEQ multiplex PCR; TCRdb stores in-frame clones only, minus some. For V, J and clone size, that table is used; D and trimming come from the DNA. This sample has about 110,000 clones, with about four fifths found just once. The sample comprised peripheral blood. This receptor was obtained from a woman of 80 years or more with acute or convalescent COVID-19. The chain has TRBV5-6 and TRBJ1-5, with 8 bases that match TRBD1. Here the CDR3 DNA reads TGTGCCAGCAGCTTGGGGCCCAGGGGGCTGAATCAGCCCCAGCATTTT. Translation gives CASSLGPRGLNQPQHF.